Shown below are 19 T cell receptor beta chains from a single sample sequenced in a study of blood T cell repertoires in COVID-19. Profiling relied on immunoSEQ multiplex PCR, and the TCRdb table lists in-frame clones only, not all of them. The sample has 150,000 to 200,000 clones, around 85% seen once. Sequenced: peripheral blood. Every receptor here comes from an older woman with COVID-19, enrolled during active disease.

This clone was seen more than once but under ten times. The genes are TRBV4-3 and TRBJ1-2; D may be TRBD1 (6 bases). The germline gives CDR1 LGHNA, CDR2 YSLEER. V lost 3 bases to trimming and J lost 8 bases, with 19 bases between them. CDR3 size: 15 residues. CDR3 residues: CASSQDSYADLGYTF. The CDR3 coding sequence is TGCGCCAGCAGCCAGGACAGTTACGCAGACCTGGGCTACACCTTC.

This sequence joins TRBV10-2 and TRBJ1-5, with D possibly TRBD1 on 6 matching bases. Per the germline V gene, CDR1 is WSHSY and CDR2 is SAAADI. Trimming left V 0 bases short and J 15 bases short, with 15 bases between. The CDR3 totals 13 residues. The CDR3, as DNA: TGCGCCAGCAGTGAGTCGAGGGGCACAGGGTTGCATTTT. Translated: CASSESRGTGLHF.

The gene calls are TRBV12-3 or TRBV12-4 and TRBJ1-6; D is perhaps TRBD1 (6 bases). V lost 6 bases, J lost 9 bases, and 12 bases lay in between. The CDR3 is made up of 13 amino acids. The CDR3 region is CASRTGISSPLHF. CDR3 sequence (DNA): TGTGCCAGCAGAACAGGGATAAGTTCACCCCTCCACTTT.

The rearrangement links TRBV30 to TRBJ1-4; the D gene is possibly TRBD1 (5 bases). Trimming took 2 bases from V and 7 from J, leaving 11 bases between them. The CDR3 spans 13 residues. Germline V lookup: CDR1 GTSNPN, CDR2 SVGIG (reference sequence). The CDR3 nucleotides are TGTGCCTGGAGTCGGCAGGGAGGTGAAAAACTGTTTTTT. It translates to CAWSRQGGEKLFF.

The V call is TRBV28, the J call TRBJ1-4; D remains ambiguous. CDR3 length: 15 residues. Deletions cut 1 base from V and 7 bases from J, with 13 bases between. Germline V gives CDR1 MDHEN, CDR2 SYDVKM. This CDR3 is CASSLSTPGGEKLFF. The CDR3 bases are TGTGCCAGCAGTTTATCAACCCCCGGAGGTGAAAAACTGTTTTTT. Together with reference TRBV28 and TRBJ1-4, the CDR3 gives the full variable domain: DVKVTQSSRYLVKRTGEKVFLECVQDMDHENMFWYRQDPGLGLRLIYFSYDVKMKEKGDIPEGYSVSREKKERFSLILESASTNQTSMYLCASSLSTPGGEKLFFGSGTQLSVL.

This clone was observed a single time. The J gene is TRBJ2-7, the V gene TRBV4-1; D gene uncertain. The CDR3 has 16 amino acids. CDR1 MGHRA and CDR2 YSYEKL come from the germline V gene. Trimming stripped 4 bases from V and 0 bases from J, with 16 bases between. CDR3 loop: CASSPAAAASSYEQYF. CDR3 bases: TGCGCCAGCAGCCCCGCCGCGGCCGCGAGCTCCTACGAGCAGTACTTC.

V and J are TRBV5-4 and TRBJ1-3; D not certain. The CDR3 length is 13 residues. Germline V gives CDR1 SGHNT, CDR2 YYREEE (reference sequence). Trimming removed 2 bases at V and 0 bases at J, with 3 bases between. The CDR3 DNA reads TGTGCCAGCAGCTTCCACTCTGGAAACACCATATATTTT. Translated, it gives CASSFHSGNTIYF.

The chain couples TRBV7-2 to TRBJ2-5; perhaps TRBD1 as D (8 bases). CDR1 SGHTA and CDR2 FQGNSA come from the germline V gene. V was shortened by 6 bases and J by 5 bases, with 19 bases between the two germline ends. The CDR3 is 15 residues long. The CDR3 reads CASSNYRGGTETQYF. In DNA, the CDR3 is TGTGCCAGCAGTAACTACAGGGGGGGGACGGAGACCCAGTACTTC.

This chain uses TRBV7-3 with TRBJ1-1; 7 nucleotides match TRBD1. CDR1 is SGHTA, CDR2 FQGTGA, per germline. Unmatched junction bases numbered 3, after V lost 1 base and J lost 4 bases. This CDR3 region has 14 residues. CDR3 region: CASSLKTGTTEAFF. CDR3 nucleotides: TGTGCCAGCAGCTTAAAGACAGGGACCACTGAAGCTTTCTTT.

The gene calls are TRBV6-5 and TRBJ1-1, with D perhaps TRBD1 (5 bases). Per the germline V gene, CDR1 is MNHEY and CDR2 is SVGAGI. The CDR3 runs 15 residues. Trimming took 5 bases from V and 4 from J, leaving 17 bases between them. CDR3 in DNA: TGTGCCAGCAGTAAACCCCAGGGCCGTGGCACTGAAGCTTTCTTT. Translated, it gives CASSKPQGRGTEAFF.

The CDR3 sequence: CASSLQGQGNQPQHF. DNA for the CDR3: TGTGCCAGCAGCTTGCAGGGACAGGGAAATCAGCCCCAGCATTTT. This chain uses TRBV7-2 with TRBJ1-5, with 9 bases that match TRBD1. Germline V lookup: CDR1 SGHTA, CDR2 FQGNSA. Trimming took 3 bases from V and 4 from J; bases not matched to a gene: 4. The CDR3 has 15 residues.

The V gene is TRBV24-1, the J gene TRBJ2-7, with 11 bases matching TRBD2. The germline gives CDR1 KGHDR, CDR2 SFDVKD. The junction had 5 bases not matched to a gene; V was cut back by 7 bases and J by 4 bases. This CDR3 region has 14 residues. CDR3 DNA sequence: TGTGCCACCAGCGGGACTAGCGGAGTGTACGAGCAGTACTTC. Translating it yields CATSGTSGVYEQYF.

The rearrangement uses TRBV29-1 and TRBJ2-7, with D possibly being TRBD2 (6 bases). Trimming shortened V by 5 bases and J by 4 bases, and 21 bases separated the two germline ends. This CDR3 is built from 15 residues. Germline loops: CDR1 SQVTM, CDR2 ANQGSEA. In DNA form, the CDR3 reads TGCAGCGTTACAACACCCCGGGGGTTCTTTTACGAGCAGTACTTC. Amino acids: CSVTTPRGFFYEQYF.

The V call is TRBV4-3, the J call TRBJ2-3; 9 bases match TRBD2. The CDR3 length is 17 residues. With V trimmed by 0 bases and J by 2 bases, 6 bases remained unmatched. CDR1 is LGHNA and CDR2 is YSLEER in the germline V gene. The CDR3 bases are TGCGCCAGCAGCCAAGACGGGCTAGCGGGGTTCACAGATACGCAGTATTTT. Its translation is CASSQDGLAGFTDTQYF.

The V gene is TRBV27, the J gene TRBJ1-4, with D possibly being TRBD1 (5 bases). The germline gives CDR1 MNHEY, CDR2 SMNVEV (reference sequence). Trimming cost V 5 bases and J 4 bases, with 14 bases left between them. The CDR3 runs 15 residues. As DNA, the CDR3 is TGTGCCAGCAGTCGCTTAAGGGGAAATAATGAAAAACTGTTTTTT. It encodes CASSRLRGNNEKLFF.

The gene calls are TRBV12-5 and TRBJ1-1; D not certain. Deletions cut 2 bases from V and 2 bases from J, with 6 bases between. This CDR3 is 13 amino acids long. CDR1 LGHNT and CDR2 FRNRAP come from the germline V gene. The CDR3 is CASGLSQNTEAFF. In nucleotides, the CDR3 is TGTGCTAGTGGTTTGTCACAAAACACTGAAGCTTTCTTT.

This chain connects TRBV10-1 to TRBJ1-1; maybe TRBD1 (5 bases). The germline V and J ends were trimmed by 3 bases and 1 base, with 12 bases remaining between them. Germline assignment: CDR1 WNHNN and CDR2 SYGVQD (reference sequence). The CDR3 loop spans 15 amino acids. The CDR3 bases are TGCGCCAGCAGTGACCAAAGGGGTCGGAACACTGAAGCTTTCTTT. Protein product: CASSDQRGRNTEAFF.

The V call is TRBV9, the J call TRBJ2-5; TRBD2 agrees at 7 bases. After removal of 0 bases from V and 4 bases from J, the junction contained 6 bases not matched to a gene. Germline CDR1 and CDR2: SGDLS and YYNGEE. This CDR3 is 15 amino acids long. CDR3 coding DNA: TGTGCCAGCAGCGTAGAGGCGGGAGAGGGAGAGACCCAGTACTTC. It codes for CASSVEAGEGETQYF.

V usage is TRBV3-1 (or the pseudogene TRBV3-2) and J usage is TRBJ2-3; D unclear. V was pared by 1 base and J by 11 bases, with 4 bases between. Germline CDR1 and CDR2: LGHDT and YNNKEL (reference sequence). The CDR3 has 10 residues. The CDR3 is CASSQGQQYF. The CDR3 DNA reads as TGTGCCAGCAGCCAAGGACAGCAGTATTTT.